This is a list of T cell receptor beta chains from one sample in a study of CD8 T cells in Susac syndrome. TCRdb processed the immunoSEQ multiplex PCR reads anew with MiXCR; each CDR3 protein has one entry. The table shows 170,000 or so distinct CDR3 sequences, with around 94% occurring only once. Sequences were obtained from CD4+ T cells from PBMCs. The receptors here all came from a human donor with Susac syndrome. CDR3s include the opening cysteine and the closing phenylalanine or tryptophan. D genes are given only for firm matches. Rows may omit the clone size; those that give it use once, few, many or a size class.

clone_size: -
j_call: TRBJ2-1
v_call: TRBV6-5
d_call: -
cdr3_nt: TGTGCCAGCAGGGTGGGGGGAAATGAGCAGTTCTTC
cdr3_aa: CASRVGGNEQFF

clone_size: -
j_call: TRBJ2-7
v_call: TRBV29-1
d_call: TRBD2
cdr3_nt: TGCAGCGTTGGGCAGGGACTAGCGGGATCCTACGAGCAGTACTTC
cdr3_aa: CSVGQGLAGSYEQYF

clone_size: -
j_call: TRBJ2-7
v_call: TRBV9
d_call: -
cdr3_nt: TGTGCCAGCAGCGCCGGACAGTACCATTACGAGCAGTACTTC
cdr3_aa: CASSAGQYHYEQYF

clone_size: once
j_call: TRBJ2-1
v_call: TRBV21-1
d_call: -
cdr3_nt: TGTGCCAGCAGCAAATTGGGGCCCTTTGAGCAGTTCTTC
cdr3_aa: CASSKLGPFEQFF

clone_size: -
j_call: TRBJ2-7
v_call: TRBV19
d_call: TRBD2
cdr3_nt: TGTGCCAGTAGTCTCGGGAGGGCTAGTCAATCCTACGAGCAGTACTTC
cdr3_aa: CASSLGRASQSYEQYF

clone_size: once
j_call: TRBJ1-5
v_call: TRBV12-3/TRBV12-4
d_call: -
cdr3_nt: TGTGCCAGCAAGCTGTCGGCAGTCGGGTATCAGCCCCAGCATTTT
cdr3_aa: CASKLSAVGYQPQHF

clone_size: -
j_call: TRBJ2-2
v_call: TRBV20-1
d_call: -
cdr3_nt: TGCAGTGCTAGCCAGACCGGGGAGCTGTTTTTT
cdr3_aa: CSASQTGELFF

clone_size: -
j_call: TRBJ2-6
v_call: TRBV9
d_call: -
cdr3_nt: TGTGCCAGCAGCGTAGGGGGAAACTCTGGGGCCAACGTCCTGACTTTC
cdr3_aa: CASSVGGNSGANVLTF

clone_size: -
j_call: TRBJ1-5
v_call: TRBV20-1
d_call: TRBD1
cdr3_nt: TGCAGTGCTTCCCGAGGGACAGGGAGGAATCAGCCCCAGCATTTT
cdr3_aa: CSASRGTGRNQPQHF

clone_size: -
j_call: TRBJ2-1
v_call: TRBV4-1
d_call: TRBD2
cdr3_nt: TGCGCCAGCCGATCGGGACTAGCGGGAAACAATGAGCAGTTCTTC
cdr3_aa: CASRSGLAGNNEQFF

clone_size: -
j_call: TRBJ2-6
v_call: TRBV5-4
d_call: TRBD2
cdr3_nt: TGTGCCAGCAGCATGGGAGGGAGGGGGGCCAACGTCCTGACTTTC
cdr3_aa: CASSMGGRGANVLTF

clone_size: -
j_call: TRBJ2-1
v_call: TRBV19
d_call: TRBD2
cdr3_nt: TGTGCCAGTAGTGTTAGTTTTGGGACTAGCGGGCAGCAGTTCTTC
cdr3_aa: CASSVSFGTSGQQFF

clone_size: -
j_call: TRBJ2-1
v_call: TRBV18
d_call: TRBD1
cdr3_nt: TGTGCCAGCTCACCACCGAACAGGGGCAATGAGCAGTTCTTC
cdr3_aa: CASSPPNRGNEQFF

clone_size: -
j_call: TRBJ2-5
v_call: TRBV12-3/TRBV12-4
d_call: -
cdr3_nt: TGTGCCAGCAGTTCAAGGTACCAAGAGACCCAGTACTTC
cdr3_aa: CASSSRYQETQYF

clone_size: -
j_call: TRBJ2-2
v_call: TRBV20-1
d_call: -
cdr3_nt: TGCAGTGCTAGTCCGCGGGTAGTCACCGGGGAGCTGTTTTTT
cdr3_aa: CSASPRVVTGELFF

clone_size: -
j_call: TRBJ1-3
v_call: TRBV5-1
d_call: -
cdr3_nt: TGCGCCAGCAGCGACCGGGGGCCCACCATATATTTT
cdr3_aa: CASSDRGPTIYF

clone_size: -
j_call: TRBJ1-2
v_call: TRBV6-5
d_call: -
cdr3_nt: TGTGCCAGCAGTTACTCCCATGAACGGGGGCTTCGTGGCTACACCTTC
cdr3_aa: CASSYSHERGLRGYTF

clone_size: -
j_call: TRBJ2-1
v_call: TRBV20-1
d_call: TRBD2
cdr3_nt: TGCAGTGCTTATAGCGGGATGTACAATGAGCAGTTCTTC
cdr3_aa: CSAYSGMYNEQFF

clone_size: once
j_call: TRBJ2-7
v_call: TRBV5-1
d_call: TRBD2
cdr3_nt: TGCGCCAGCAGCCGTAGGCCTAATAGCGGGAGTGGATCCTACGAGCAGTACTTC
cdr3_aa: CASSRRPNSGSGSYEQYF

clone_size: -
j_call: TRBJ2-7
v_call: TRBV5-6
d_call: TRBD1
cdr3_nt: TGTGCCAGCAGCTTGGCCGGGACAGGGGGAAAGAAGCAGTACTTC
cdr3_aa: CASSLAGTGGKKQYF

clone_size: -
j_call: TRBJ2-3
v_call: TRBV28
d_call: -
cdr3_nt: TGTGCCAGCAGGGATGGCACAGATACGCAGTATTTT
cdr3_aa: CASRDGTDTQYF

clone_size: once
j_call: TRBJ2-3
v_call: TRBV5-1
d_call: -
cdr3_nt: TGCGCCAGCAGCCAGATAGACAGGCCGAATACGCAGTATTTT
cdr3_aa: CASSQIDRPNTQYF

clone_size: -
j_call: TRBJ1-1
v_call: TRBV6-6
d_call: -
cdr3_nt: TGTGCCAGCAGTTACTCACAGTGGTACACTGAAGCTTTCTTT
cdr3_aa: CASSYSQWYTEAFF

clone_size: -
j_call: TRBJ2-5
v_call: TRBV28
d_call: TRBD2
cdr3_nt: TGTGCCAGCAGTTCGCTAGCGGGAACCCAAGAGACCCAGTACTTC
cdr3_aa: CASSSLAGTQETQYF

clone_size: -
j_call: TRBJ1-4
v_call: TRBV6-5
d_call: -
cdr3_nt: TGTGCCAGCAGAAGCCCAGAGATTAGGGAAAAACTGTTTTTT
cdr3_aa: CASRSPEIREKLFF

clone_size: once
j_call: TRBJ1-1
v_call: TRBV29-1
d_call: TRBD1
cdr3_nt: TGCAGCGCACCCTCGCCGGACAGGACCACTGAAGCTTTCTTT
cdr3_aa: CSAPSPDRTTEAFF

clone_size: -
j_call: TRBJ2-3
v_call: TRBV30
d_call: -
cdr3_nt: TGTGCCTGGGGACAGAGCCGCACAGATACGCAGTATTTT
cdr3_aa: CAWGQSRTDTQYF

clone_size: -
j_call: TRBJ2-5
v_call: TRBV2
d_call: TRBD1
cdr3_nt: TGTGCCAGAGGACAGGGGGCGAGGGAGACCCAGTACTTC
cdr3_aa: CARGQGARETQYF

clone_size: -
j_call: TRBJ1-1
v_call: TRBV30
d_call: -
cdr3_nt: TGTGCCTGGTATAGGGTGATCAGTGAAGCTTTCTTT
cdr3_aa: CAWYRVISEAFF

clone_size: few
j_call: TRBJ2-5
v_call: TRBV29-1
d_call: TRBD2
cdr3_nt: TGCAGCGTTGAGACTAGCCGTACAGAGACCCAGTACTTC
cdr3_aa: CSVETSRTETQYF

clone_size: once
j_call: TRBJ2-1
v_call: TRBV12-3/TRBV12-4
d_call: -
cdr3_nt: TGTGCCAGCAGTTCTTACCGCCGGCAGACAAGCTCCTACAATGAGCAGTTCTTC
cdr3_aa: CASSSYRRQTSSYNEQFF

clone_size: -
j_call: TRBJ2-7
v_call: TRBV7-9
d_call: -
cdr3_nt: TGTGCCAGCAGCTTAGCAAGCTGGCAGCTTCCCACCTACGAGCAGTACTTC
cdr3_aa: CASSLASWQLPTYEQYF

clone_size: -
j_call: TRBJ1-5
v_call: TRBV20-1
d_call: TRBD1
cdr3_nt: TGCAGTGCTAGAGTCGACAGGGGGCCTGGTTGGGATCAGCCCCAGCATTTT
cdr3_aa: CSARVDRGPGWDQPQHF

clone_size: few
j_call: TRBJ2-1
v_call: TRBV3-1
d_call: TRBD2
cdr3_nt: TGTGCCAGCAGCCCTACTAGCGGGGGGGCCAATGAGCAGTTCTTC
cdr3_aa: CASSPTSGGANEQFF

clone_size: -
j_call: TRBJ1-5
v_call: TRBV12-3/TRBV12-4
d_call: TRBD1
cdr3_nt: TGTGCCAGCAGGGGGCAGGGGGGTCAGCCCCAGCATTTT
cdr3_aa: CASRGQGGQPQHF

clone_size: -
j_call: TRBJ2-7
v_call: TRBV20-1
d_call: -
cdr3_nt: TGCAGTGCTAGTTGGCAGGTACGGCAGTACTTC
cdr3_aa: CSASWQVRQYF

clone_size: -
j_call: TRBJ2-7
v_call: TRBV9
d_call: -
cdr3_nt: TGTGCCAGCAACCCCGCAGGGAATACCTACGAGCAGTACTTC
cdr3_aa: CASNPAGNTYEQYF

clone_size: -
j_call: TRBJ1-3
v_call: TRBV30
d_call: -
cdr3_nt: TGTGCCTGGAGCCGGGACCTACTAAACACCATATATTTT
cdr3_aa: CAWSRDLLNTIYF

clone_size: -
j_call: TRBJ2-5
v_call: TRBV12-3/TRBV12-4
d_call: -
cdr3_nt: TGTGCCAGCAGTCCCGACACTAGCCAAGAGACCCAGTACTTC
cdr3_aa: CASSPDTSQETQYF

clone_size: -
j_call: TRBJ1-1
v_call: TRBV29-1
d_call: -
cdr3_nt: TGCAGCGGTGGGGATCCCGCGATTGAAGCTTTCTTT
cdr3_aa: CSGGDPAIEAFF

clone_size: -
j_call: TRBJ1-1
v_call: TRBV20-1
d_call: -
cdr3_nt: TGCAGTGCTAGCTTTGAGGATGAAGCTTTCTTT
cdr3_aa: CSASFEDEAFF

clone_size: -
j_call: TRBJ1-6
v_call: TRBV20-1
d_call: -
cdr3_nt: TGCAGTGCTAGAGATGGCCAGAAGGGGACAAATTCACCCCTCCACTTT
cdr3_aa: CSARDGQKGTNSPLHF

clone_size: -
j_call: TRBJ2-5
v_call: TRBV30
d_call: TRBD2
cdr3_nt: TGTGCCTGGAGTGTAGCGGGAGGTGAGACCCAGTACTTC
cdr3_aa: CAWSVAGGETQYF

clone_size: -
j_call: TRBJ2-7
v_call: TRBV11-2
d_call: -
cdr3_nt: TGTGCCAGCAGCTTACGGCTACGGCAGTACTTC
cdr3_aa: CASSLRLRQYF

clone_size: -
j_call: TRBJ1-4
v_call: TRBV30
d_call: -
cdr3_nt: TGTGCCTGGAGTGTACGGGGAGCACATAATGAAAAACTGTTTTTT
cdr3_aa: CAWSVRGAHNEKLFF

clone_size: -
j_call: TRBJ1-2
v_call: TRBV30
d_call: -
cdr3_nt: TGTGCCTGGGCAGGGAACTATGGCTACACCTTC
cdr3_aa: CAWAGNYGYTF

clone_size: -
j_call: TRBJ1-1
v_call: TRBV20-1
d_call: -
cdr3_nt: TGCAGTGGGGAAGGCAGCCTGAACACTGAAGCTTTCTTT
cdr3_aa: CSGEGSLNTEAFF

clone_size: -
j_call: TRBJ2-7
v_call: TRBV7-9
d_call: -
cdr3_nt: TGTGCCACCGAGGGAGGTGCCTACGAGCAGTACTTC
cdr3_aa: CATEGGAYEQYF

clone_size: -
j_call: TRBJ1-5
v_call: TRBV29-1
d_call: TRBD1
cdr3_nt: TGCAGCGTCCTGACAGGGGGTGGAGGCAATCAGCCCCAGCATTTT
cdr3_aa: CSVLTGGGGNQPQHF

clone_size: -
j_call: TRBJ2-1
v_call: TRBV20-1
d_call: -
cdr3_nt: TGCAGTGCCCCGGACTCCCGTCGTTACAATGAGCAGTTCTTC
cdr3_aa: CSAPDSRRYNEQFF

clone_size: -
j_call: TRBJ2-7
v_call: TRBV28
d_call: TRBD2
cdr3_nt: TGTGCCAGCAGTTTATATAGCGGGAGTATGGAACCCTACGAGCAGTACTTC
cdr3_aa: CASSLYSGSMEPYEQYF

clone_size: -
j_call: TRBJ1-1
v_call: TRBV30
d_call: -
cdr3_nt: TGTGCCTGGAGTGTAGCCAGGTCAAGTAGTAGAACTGAAGCTTTCTTT
cdr3_aa: CAWSVARSSSRTEAFF

clone_size: -
j_call: TRBJ2-1
v_call: TRBV29-1
d_call: -
cdr3_nt: TGCAGCGTTGATCTATCCGGCTCCTACAATGAGCAGTTCTTC
cdr3_aa: CSVDLSGSYNEQFF